This T cell receptor (beta chain) is from a study of T cells after yellow fever vaccination. Turning to the study itself: Researchers used SMART-Seq v4 Ultra Low Input to prepare fractions that had low cell numbers. Study conclusions and caveats: Contaminants from the bulk population, in the form of abundant clonotypes, could be found in FACS-sorted repertoires. Most clones from primary vaccination resurfaced after the booster (around 97% CD4, around 90% CD8).

5'RACE template switching added a universal primer site and UMIs to TCR cDNA. In TCRdb, the 5' RACE reads were re-called with MiXCR into one record per CDR3 protein. This table has over 110,000 distinct CDR3 sequences, roughly 8% appearing once. This clonotype was seen ten or more times. Its specificity is not known. Trimming took 3 bases from V and 4 from J, leaving 7 bases between them. CDR3 length: 12 residues. The receptor was isolated from a young man who received the YFV17D yellow fever vaccine. The sample in question was CD4+ T cells sorted from PBMCs, obtained 5 days after the yellow fever booster vaccination. The chain is built from TRBV12-3 or TRBV12-4 and TRBJ2-7, with D unresolved. CDR3 loop: CASSFYGYEQYF. The DNA of the CDR3 is TGTGCCAGCAGTTTTTATGGATACGAGCAGTACTTC.